The clone carrying this T cell receptor (beta chain) was found a few times. Its antigen is unidentified. The data belong to a study of shared clonotypes between healthy human individuals. Study-level points and caveats: Naive subsets generally had larger estimated richness than memory subsets.

Execution of the assay was at deep level. Only in-frame clones appear in the TCRdb table, and some are missing; sequencing was by immunoSEQ multiplex PCR. The sample records about 2.4 million clones, 93% being singletons. The TCR comes from a man younger than 30 in good health. Some clones in this sample may be carry-over from other donors' samples. Sequencing was performed on naive CD4+ T cells from PBMCs. As to subset: CD45RA+ positively selected.

CDR3 amino acids: CASSYGGEPPNIQYF. For the CDR3, the DNA is TGTGCCAGCAGTTACGGGGGGGAACCCCCAAACATTCAGTACTTC. V gene TRBV6-6 combines with J gene TRBJ2-4; 7 nucleotides align to TRBD2. CDR1 MNHNY and CDR2 SVGAGI come from the germline V gene (reference sequence). Trimming removed 2 bases from V and 6 bases from J; junction bases left unmatched: 7. This CDR3 has 15 residues.